These T cell receptor beta chains were read from a single sample in a study of blood T cells in healthy people across ages. From the 5' RACE reads, TCRdb called clonotypes with MiXCR, one entry per CDR3 protein. This sample has hundreds of thousands of distinct CDR3 sequences, with 45% to 50% found just once. The sample comprised blood. Every receptor here comes from a man aged 30 to 45 in good health. Both conserved end residues are part of each CDR3. The D gene is left open where the match is weak. Not every row has a clone size; where given, it reads once, few, many or a size class.

CDR3 protein: CSVGEQQETQFF
CDR3 DNA: TGCAGCGTTGGGGAACAGCAAGAGACCCAGTTCTTC
J gene: TRBJ2-1
D gene: .
clone size: .
V gene: TRBV29-1

CDR3 protein: CASSQGLAGGGNEQFF
CDR3 DNA: TGTGCCAGCAGCCAGGGACTAGCGGGAGGGGGCAATGAGCAGTTCTTC
J gene: TRBJ2-1
D gene: TRBD2
clone size: .
V gene: TRBV7-2

CDR3 protein: CSARRLAQGFYEQYF
CDR3 DNA: TGCAGTGCACGGAGACTCGCGCAGGGATTTTACGAGCAGTACTTC
J gene: TRBJ2-7
D gene: .
clone size: .
V gene: TRBV20-1

CDR3 protein: CASSLPGTPEQFF
CDR3 DNA: TGTGCCAGCAGCTTACCCGGGACGCCCGAGCAGTTCTTC
J gene: TRBJ2-1
D gene: .
clone size: .
V gene: TRBV7-3

CDR3 protein: CATSDPGTGPGTQYF
CDR3 DNA: TGTGCCACCAGTGATCCCGGGACAGGGCCGGGTACGCAGTATTTT
J gene: TRBJ2-3
D gene: TRBD1
clone size: .
V gene: TRBV24-1

CDR3 protein: CAISESEGGSYEQYF
CDR3 DNA: TGTGCCATCAGTGAGTCGGAAGGGGGCTCCTACGAGCAGTACTTC
J gene: TRBJ2-7
D gene: .
clone size: .
V gene: TRBV10-3

CDR3 protein: CASSVGRAVETQYF
CDR3 DNA: TGTGCCAGCAGCGTTGGCAGGGCGGTAGAGACCCAGTACTTC
J gene: TRBJ2-5
D gene: .
clone size: many
V gene: TRBV9

CDR3 protein: CSATGGNPYEQYF
CDR3 DNA: TGCAGTGCCACCGGGGGGAACCCCTACGAGCAGTACTTC
J gene: TRBJ2-7
D gene: TRBD2
clone size: .
V gene: TRBV20-1

CDR3 protein: CSAAQTDTYGQYF
CDR3 DNA: TGCAGTGCTGCCCAGACAGATACCTACGGGCAGTACTTC
J gene: TRBJ2-7
D gene: .
clone size: .
V gene: TRBV20-1

CDR3 protein: CASNPGSSYNSPLHF
CDR3 DNA: TGTGCCAGCAACCCAGGGAGCTCCTATAATTCACCCCTCCACTTT
J gene: TRBJ1-6
D gene: .
clone size: few
V gene: TRBV6-6

CDR3 protein: CASSIVAGESRYTF
CDR3 DNA: TGTGCCAGTAGTATAGTAGCCGGGGAATCGCGCTACACCTTC
J gene: TRBJ1-2
D gene: .
clone size: .
V gene: TRBV19

CDR3 protein: CAGSRQESYEQYF
CDR3 DNA: TGTGCCGGCAGTCGTCAGGAATCCTACGAGCAGTACTTC
J gene: TRBJ2-7
D gene: .
clone size: once
V gene: TRBV6-2/TRBV6-3

CDR3 protein: CASSFRLAAAETQYF
CDR3 DNA: TGTGCCAGCAGTTTCCGGCTAGCGGCGGCGGAGACCCAGTACTTC
J gene: TRBJ2-5
D gene: TRBD2
clone size: .
V gene: TRBV6-2/TRBV6-3

CDR3 protein: CATSDPRRDPLPDTQYF
CDR3 DNA: TGTGCCACCAGTGACCCCCGCAGGGACCCACTCCCAGATACGCAGTATTTT
J gene: TRBJ2-3
D gene: .
clone size: few
V gene: TRBV24-1

CDR3 protein: CASIRDRVNQPQHF
CDR3 DNA: TGTGCCAGCATACGGGACAGGGTCAATCAGCCCCAGCATTTT
J gene: TRBJ1-5
D gene: TRBD1
clone size: .
V gene: TRBV6-1

CDR3 protein: CATGGLGSNQPQHF
CDR3 DNA: TGTGCCACCGGCGGTTTAGGGAGCAATCAGCCCCAGCATTTT
J gene: TRBJ1-5
D gene: .
clone size: .
V gene: TRBV24-1

CDR3 protein: CASSPGRVLTYEQYF
CDR3 DNA: TGCGCCAGCAGCCCGGGCAGGGTTCTGACCTACGAGCAGTACTTC
J gene: TRBJ2-7
D gene: .
clone size: .
V gene: TRBV5-1

CDR3 protein: CASSLFGTGGTDTQYF
CDR3 DNA: TGTGCCAGCAGTTTATTCGGGACAGGGGGCACAGATACGCAGTATTTT
J gene: TRBJ2-3
D gene: TRBD1
clone size: once
V gene: TRBV27

CDR3 protein: CTSSTGVVQGETQYF
CDR3 DNA: TGTACCAGCAGCACAGGGGTAGTACAGGGAGAGACCCAGTACTTC
J gene: TRBJ2-5
D gene: TRBD1
clone size: .
V gene: TRBV11-2

CDR3 protein: CASSLVGQGNQPQHF
CDR3 DNA: TGTGCCAGCAGTTTAGTGGGACAGGGCAATCAGCCCCAGCATTTT
J gene: TRBJ1-5
D gene: TRBD1
clone size: .
V gene: TRBV27

CDR3 protein: CASSQELGGKMETQYF
CDR3 DNA: TGTGCCAGCAGCCAAGAATTGGGGGGCAAGATGGAGACCCAGTACTTC
J gene: TRBJ2-5
D gene: .
clone size: .
V gene: TRBV3-1

CDR3 protein: CASRPQGSGQETQYF
CDR3 DNA: TGTGCCAGCAGACCTCAGGGATCCGGACAAGAGACCCAGTACTTC
J gene: TRBJ2-5
D gene: .
clone size: few
V gene: TRBV28

CDR3 protein: CASSLWDNVYEQYF
CDR3 DNA: TGTGCCAGCAGCCTCTGGGACAATGTCTACGAGCAGTACTTC
J gene: TRBJ2-7
D gene: .
clone size: few
V gene: TRBV7-9

CDR3 protein: CASSSSLTGSRYEQYF
CDR3 DNA: TGTGCCAGCAGTTCTTCCCTGACAGGCTCAAGGTACGAGCAGTACTTC
J gene: TRBJ2-7
D gene: .
clone size: .
V gene: TRBV6-5

CDR3 protein: CASSTGTNYGYTF
CDR3 DNA: TGTGCCAGCAGTACCGGGACTAACTATGGCTACACCTTC
J gene: TRBJ1-2
D gene: .
clone size: .
V gene: TRBV6-6

CDR3 protein: CSAVPDRDFQETQYF
CDR3 DNA: TGCAGTGCTGTCCCCGACCGGGACTTTCAAGAGACCCAGTACTTC
J gene: TRBJ2-5
D gene: .
clone size: many
V gene: TRBV20-1

CDR3 protein: CASSQDPAGEGNEQFF
CDR3 DNA: TGTGCCAGCAGCCAAGATCCAGCGGGGGAAGGGAATGAGCAGTTCTTC
J gene: TRBJ2-1
D gene: TRBD2
clone size: few
V gene: TRBV4-2

CDR3 protein: CASSPSGTGSYEQYF
CDR3 DNA: TGCGCCAGCAGCCCCTCCGGGACAGGGTCCTACGAGCAGTACTTC
J gene: TRBJ2-7
D gene: TRBD1
clone size: few
V gene: TRBV4-3

CDR3 protein: CSAREGLASETQYF
CDR3 DNA: TGCAGTGCTAGGGAGGGACTAGCATCGGAGACCCAGTACTTC
J gene: TRBJ2-5
D gene: TRBD2
clone size: .
V gene: TRBV20-1

CDR3 protein: CASSQGDAGWITYNEQFF
CDR3 DNA: TGTGCCAGCAGCCAAGGAGACGCGGGGTGGATAACCTACAATGAGCAGTTCTTC
J gene: TRBJ2-1
D gene: .
clone size: .
V gene: TRBV3-1

CDR3 protein: CASSLWAYSTYEQYF
CDR3 DNA: TGTGCCAGCAGCCTGTGGGCTTACTCTACCTACGAGCAGTACTTC
J gene: TRBJ2-7
D gene: .
clone size: .
V gene: TRBV6-2/TRBV6-3

CDR3 protein: CASISDGGTEAFF
CDR3 DNA: TGCGCCAGCATATCGGATGGGGGCACTGAAGCTTTCTTT
J gene: TRBJ1-1
D gene: .
clone size: few
V gene: TRBV4-1

CDR3 protein: CATSDRRDNQPQHF
CDR3 DNA: TGTGCCACCAGTGACAGACGGGACAATCAGCCCCAGCATTTT
J gene: TRBJ1-5
D gene: .
clone size: .
V gene: TRBV24-1

CDR3 protein: CASSLIREQFF
CDR3 DNA: TGTGCCAGCAGTTTAATCAGGGAGCAGTTCTTC
J gene: TRBJ2-1
D gene: .
clone size: .
V gene: TRBV12-3/TRBV12-4

CDR3 protein: CASSGGTKETQYF
CDR3 DNA: TGTGCCAGCAGCGGCGGGACTAAAGAGACCCAGTACTTC
J gene: TRBJ2-5
D gene: TRBD2
clone size: .
V gene: TRBV9

CDR3 protein: CAGGDQPQHF
CDR3 DNA: TGTGCCGGCGGAGATCAGCCCCAGCATTTT
J gene: TRBJ1-5
D gene: .
clone size: .
V gene: TRBV28